This entry lists 28 T cell receptor beta chains sequenced from one sample in a study of blood T cell repertoires in COVID-19 (dated by TCRdb to 2019 to 2021). Libraries came from the immunoSEQ multiplex PCR assay. Not all clones reach the TCRdb copy of this immuneACCESS table, which keeps in-frame sequences only. Checked studies attribute under half of the gap to unresolved V genes and leave the rest unexplained. This sample lists around 160,000 clones; roughly 80% were detected once. The ten biggest clones cover roughly 7.7% of the sample. Sequencing used peripheral blood. Receptors originate from a human donor with acute or convalescent COVID-19. The donor label of this sample is uncertain.

This chain connects TRBV6-6 to TRBJ2-1, with D perhaps matching TRBD1 (6 bases). Looked up from germline, CDR1 is MNHNY and CDR2 is SVGAGI (reference sequence). The CDR3 runs 15 residues. V shed 2 bases and J shed 5 bases, with 13 bases lying between them. The CDR3: CASSYGGGPNNEQFF. In DNA, the CDR3 is TGTGCCAGCAGTTACGGTGGGGGCCCCAACAATGAGCAGTTCTTC.

This clone was seen only once. The chain is built from TRBV5-1 and TRBJ1-1; 7 bases fit TRBD1. The CDR3 spans 14 residues. Unmatched junction bases numbered 7, after V lost 3 bases and J lost 5 bases. Germline values: CDR1 SGHRS, CDR2 YFSETQ. CDR3 in amino acids: CASSWKGAGTEAFF. CDR3 in DNA: TGCGCCAGCAGCTGGAAGGGGGCAGGGACTGAAGCTTTCTTT. The full variable domain, rest sourced from reference TRBV5-1 and TRBJ1-1, is KAGVTQTPRYLIKTRGQQVTLSCSPISGHRSVSWYQQTPGQGLQFLFEYFSETQRNKGNFPGRFSGRQFSNSRSEMNVSTLELGDSALYLCASSWKGAGTEAFFGQGTRLTVV.

The genes are TRBV18 and TRBJ1-1; unclear D gene. Trimming took off 2 bases at V and 3 bases at J, with 10 bases between the two ends. CDR1 and CDR2 from the germline V gene are KGHSH and LQKENI. This CDR3 is built from 14 residues. DNA of the CDR3: TGTGCCAGCTCACCAAATTACGGGGACACTGAAGCTTTCTTT. Its translation is CASSPNYGDTEAFF.

This clone appeared once. The chain is built from TRBV5-1 and TRBJ1-5; no clear D gene. Germline V gene sequence: CDR1 SGHRS, CDR2 YFSETQ. The CDR3 covers 15 residues. Deletions cut 4 bases from V and 2 bases from J, with 13 bases between. The CDR3 spells CASSPDPGGNQPQHF. In DNA form, the CDR3 reads TGCGCCAGCAGCCCGGACCCCGGGGGCAATCAGCCCCAGCATTTT.

V is TRBV25-1 and J is TRBJ1-1; maybe TRBD1 (6 bases). Germline V gene lookup returns CDR1 MGHDK and CDR2 SYGVNS. The length of the CDR3 is 14 residues. Trimming shortened V by 6 bases and J by 1 base, and 12 bases separated the two germline ends. The CDR3 DNA reads TGTGCCAGCAGGACAGGTTGGGAGAACACTGAAGCTTTCTTT. Its translation is CASRTGWENTEAFF.

The chain recombines TRBV14 with TRBJ2-1, with a weak D call TRBD2 (6 bases). This CDR3 region has 12 residues. The V gene's germline CDR1 is SGHDN and CDR2 FVKESK. V was trimmed by 4 bases and J by 8 bases, leaving 9 bases between them. The CDR3 sequence: CASSPPGDEQFF. CDR3 coding DNA: TGTGCCAGCAGCCCCCCGGGGGATGAGCAGTTCTTC.

V gene TRBV21-1 combines with J gene TRBJ1-6. TRBV21-1 counts as a pseudogene. This CDR3 region has 15 residues. This CDR3 is CASTKGGGSGSPLHF. DNA of the CDR3: TGTGCCAGCACCAAGGGAGGGGGATCTGGTTCACCCCTCCACTTT.

This clone was seen just once. In DNA, the CDR3 is TGTGCCAGCAGCCTACAAGACAGAGTGAACACTGAAGCTTTCTTT. Residues: CASSLQDRVNTEAFF. The chain employs TRBV13 and TRBJ1-1, with D possibly matching TRBD1 (5 bases). Germline V CDR1 and CDR2: PRHDT, FYEKMQ (reference sequence). The V gene lost 5 bases and the J gene lost 0 bases, with 13 bases spanning the gap. This CDR3 spans 15 amino acids.

This clone was recorded only once. The CDR3 DNA is TGTGCCAGCAGTCCAGACAGGGGAAAGTATTCTGAAGCTTTCTTT. It translates to CASSPDRGKYSEAFF. V gene TRBV27 combines with J gene TRBJ1-1; 8 nucleotides line up with TRBD1. The J segment lost 6 bases and the V segment lost 5 bases, leaving 11 bases of the junction unmatched. CDR1 is MNHEY, CDR2 SMNVEV, per germline (reference sequence). The CDR3 runs 15 residues.

The CDR3 reads CASGRSTGELFF. CDR3 DNA sequence: TGTGCCAGCGGTCGGAGCACCGGGGAGCTGTTTTTT. The V call is TRBV12-3 or TRBV12-4, the J call TRBJ2-2, with D hard to call. V was clipped by 8 bases and J by 4 bases, with 8 bases between them. This CDR3 spans 12 amino acids.

CDR3 loop: CASSIVGQGGNSPLHF. CDR3 DNA sequence: TGTGCCAGTAGTATAGTCGGACAGGGGGGTAATTCACCCCTCCACTTT. This sequence joins TRBV19 and TRBJ1-6; TRBD1 matches 10 bases. With V trimmed by 1 base and J by 6 bases, 3 bases remained unmatched. Germline CDR1 is LNHDA and CDR2 is SQIVND (reference sequence). The CDR3 has 16 amino acids.

J is TRBJ1-4 and V is TRBV5-1; 8 positions match TRBD1. J was trimmed by 7 bases and V by 0 bases; bases with no gene match: 5. The CDR3 consists of 15 residues. Germline CDR1 is SGHRS and CDR2 is YFSETQ. The DNA of the CDR3 is TGCGCCAGCAGCTTGGGTAACAGGGGGGGTGAAAAACTGTTTTTT. Its translation is CASSLGNRGGEKLFF.

The chain links TRBV7-9 to TRBJ2-7; possibly TRBD1 for D (6 bases). CDR1 SEHNR and CDR2 FQNEAQ come from the germline V gene (reference sequence). V was clipped by 1 base and J by 3 bases, with 10 bases between them. The CDR3 extends over 14 amino acids. CDR3 bases: TGTGCCAGCAGCTTAGGAGGGGGTAGCTACGAGCAGTACTTC. As protein: CASSLGGGSYEQYF.

Points on this clone: Other DNA sequences in the same sample also yield this CDR3. The rearrangement joins TRBV19 to TRBJ2-2; D gene uncertain. CDR3 length: 14 amino acids. Germline assignment: CDR1 LNHDA and CDR2 SQIVND (reference sequence). Trimming took off 1 base at V and 1 base at J, with 4 bases between the two ends. For the CDR3, the DNA is TGTGCCAGTAGTATAGGGCAGAACACCGGGGAGCTGTTTTTT. Translated, it gives CASSIGQNTGELFF.

This clone was recorded a few times. The V and J genes are TRBV27 and TRBJ1-5; 10 nucleotides align to TRBD1. The CDR3 covers 17 residues. With V trimmed by 3 bases and J by 3 bases, 8 bases remained unmatched. CDR1 is MNHEY, CDR2 SMNVEV, per germline (reference sequence). This chain's CDR3 is CASSFLPGTGVNQPQHF. CDR3 coding DNA: TGTGCCAGCAGTTTCCTTCCCGGGACAGGGGTCAATCAGCCCCAGCATTTT.

The chain employs TRBV4-2 and TRBJ1-5, with 7 positions matching TRBD1. The CDR3 length is 15 residues. V shed 4 bases, J shed 0 bases, and the junction held 3 bases outside the gene matches. Germline CDR1 is LGHNA and CDR2 is YNFKEQ. The CDR3 protein is CASSLGQASNQPQHF. Written as DNA, the CDR3 is TGTGCCAGCAGCCTTGGACAGGCTAGCAATCAGCCCCAGCATTTT.

The CDR3 sequence is CASSFAGNTEAFF. The CDR3 nucleotides are TGTGCCAGCAGCTTCGCGGGAAACACTGAAGCTTTCTTT. The chain links TRBV5-4 to TRBJ1-1; D is uncertain. Trimming left V 2 bases short and J 2 bases short, with 7 bases between. CDR1 and CDR2 from the germline V gene are SGHNT and YYREEE (reference sequence). This CDR3 contains 13 residues.

This clone was seen just once. V and J are TRBV7-6 and TRBJ2-7, with 7 bases aligning to TRBD2. This CDR3 contains 16 residues. Germline assignment: CDR1 SGHVS and CDR2 FNYEAQ. Losses at the gene ends were 1 base for V and 5 bases for J; bases not matched to a gene: 11. The chain's CDR3 is CASSLEVGGDRHEQYF. DNA of the CDR3: TGTGCCAGCAGCTTAGAGGTTGGGGGGGATCGTCACGAGCAGTACTTC.

The V call is TRBV19, the J call TRBJ1-1, with D uncertain. The CDR3 sequence is 14 residues long. V lost 1 base to trimming and J lost 0 bases, with 6 bases between them. Germline V gene data show CDR1 as LNHDA and CDR2 as SQIVND (reference sequence). DNA of the CDR3: TGTGCCAGTAGTATAGGGGAGATGAACACTGAAGCTTTCTTT. Protein sequence: CASSIGEMNTEAFF.

The rearrangement uses TRBV30 and TRBJ1-2; 8 bases align to TRBD1. Germline V lookup: CDR1 GTSNPN, CDR2 SVGIG (reference sequence). Trimming removed 2 bases from V and 7 bases from J; junction bases left unmatched: 9. The CDR3 covers 14 residues. CDR3 region: CAWSYAGQETGYTF. CDR3 sequence (DNA): TGTGCCTGGAGTTACGCGGGACAGGAGACTGGCTACACCTTC.

This clone was seen more than once but under ten times. The gene calls are TRBV2 and TRBJ2-5; TRBD2 agrees at 8 bases. This CDR3 has 14 residues. Losses at the gene ends were 6 bases for V and 4 bases for J; bases not matched to a gene: 7. The germline gives CDR1 SNHLY, CDR2 FYNNEI. The DNA for the CDR3 is TGTGCCAGCAGCCCCTTCGGGGGGGGAGAGACCCAGTACTTC. Protein product: CASSPFGGGETQYF.

The chain recombines TRBV11-3 with TRBJ1-1, with a tentative D call TRBD1 (5 bases). This CDR3 spans 14 amino acids. Between the trimmed V and J ends, which lost 6 bases and 0 bases, there was a span of 11 bases. Germline-derived CDR1 and CDR2 are SGHNT and YENEEA. DNA for the CDR3: TGTGCCAGCAGTTCCGACAGTCTGAACACTGAAGCTTTCTTT. Amino acid sequence: CASSSDSLNTEAFF.

V is TRBV3-1 (or the pseudogene TRBV3-2) and J is TRBJ1-5; maybe TRBD1 (5 bases). This CDR3 is built from 15 residues. V was trimmed by 1 base and J by 6 bases, leaving 13 bases between them. Germline V gene data show CDR1 as LGHDT and CDR2 as YNNKEL (reference sequence). The DNA of the CDR3 is TGTGCCAGCAGCCAAGGGAGTCTCCAGGGTCAGCCCCAGCATTTT. Amino acid sequence: CASSQGSLQGQPQHF.

The chain links TRBV7-9 to TRBJ1-2; TRBD1 matches 7 bases. CDR1 and CDR2 (germline): SEHNR, FQNEAQ (reference sequence). This CDR3 is built from 14 residues. V lost 4 bases to trimming and J lost 4 bases; unmatched junction nucleotides: 6. CDR3 sequence: CASSSQGVFYGYTF. Written as DNA, the CDR3 is TGTGCCAGCAGCTCTCAGGGGGTTTTCTATGGCTACACCTTC. The whole variable domain, filled in from reference TRBV7-9 and TRBJ1-2, reads DTGVSQNPRHKITKRGQNVTFRCDPISEHNRLYWYRQTLGQGPEFLTYFQNEAQLEKSRLLSDRFSAERPKGSFSTLEIQRTEQGDSAMYLCASSSQGVFYGYTFGSGTRLTVV.

J is TRBJ1-2 and V is TRBV5-6; D is perhaps TRBD1 (5 bases). V gave up 7 bases and J gave up 6 bases, with 13 bases separating them. In germline, CDR1 is SGHDT, CDR2 YYEEEE. This CDR3 comprises 12 residues. This CDR3 is CASRGLADGYTF. The CDR3 region has the DNA TGTGCCAGCCGGGGGTTAGCCGATGGCTACACCTTC.

The gene calls are TRBV12-5 and TRBJ2-5; 7 bases match TRBD2. V lost 2 bases, J lost 5 bases, and 8 bases stayed unmatched. Germline V gene lookup returns CDR1 LGHNT and CDR2 FRNRAP. The CDR3 runs 15 residues. The CDR3: CASGLSGSGVETQYF. The CDR3 nucleotides are TGTGCTAGTGGTTTGTCGGGGAGCGGGGTTGAGACCCAGTACTTC.

CDR3 in DNA: TGTGCCAGCAGTATTAAGACAGGGGGTGATCAGCCCCAGCATTTT. Its protein product is CASSIKTGGDQPQHF. The chain uses TRBV2 and TRBJ1-5, with 9 bases identical to TRBD1. This CDR3 region has 15 residues. Losses at the gene ends were 5 bases for V and 5 bases for J; bases not matched to a gene: 7. CDR1 is SNHLY and CDR2 is FYNNEI in the germline V gene.

The chain has TRBV7-9 and TRBJ1-5, with 7 bases identical to TRBD1. Trimming removed 5 bases from V and 0 bases from J; junction bases left unmatched: 4. The CDR3 sequence is 15 residues long. Germline V gene data show CDR1 as SEHNR and CDR2 as FQNEAQ (reference sequence). The CDR3, as DNA: TGTGCCAGCAGCATCTGGGACAGTAGCAATCAGCCCCAGCATTTT. Translating it yields CASSIWDSSNQPQHF.